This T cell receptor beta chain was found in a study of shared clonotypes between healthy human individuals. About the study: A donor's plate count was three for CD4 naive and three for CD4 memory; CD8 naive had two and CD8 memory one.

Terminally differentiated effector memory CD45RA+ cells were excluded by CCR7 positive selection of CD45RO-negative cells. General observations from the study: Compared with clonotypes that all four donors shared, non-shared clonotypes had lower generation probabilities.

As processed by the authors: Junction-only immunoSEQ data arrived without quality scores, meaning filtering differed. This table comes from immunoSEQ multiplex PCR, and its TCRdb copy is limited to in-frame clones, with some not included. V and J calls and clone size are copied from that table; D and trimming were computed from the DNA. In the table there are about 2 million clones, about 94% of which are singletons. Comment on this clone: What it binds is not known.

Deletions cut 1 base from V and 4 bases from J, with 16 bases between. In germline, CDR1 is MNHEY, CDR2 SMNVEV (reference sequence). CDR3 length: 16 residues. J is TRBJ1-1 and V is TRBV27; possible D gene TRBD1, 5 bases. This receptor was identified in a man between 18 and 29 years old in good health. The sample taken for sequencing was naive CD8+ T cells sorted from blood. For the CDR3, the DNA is TGTGCCAGCAGTTTATTGGGGGTACGTGCCCCCACTGAAGCTTTCTTT. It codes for CASSLLGVRAPTEAFF.